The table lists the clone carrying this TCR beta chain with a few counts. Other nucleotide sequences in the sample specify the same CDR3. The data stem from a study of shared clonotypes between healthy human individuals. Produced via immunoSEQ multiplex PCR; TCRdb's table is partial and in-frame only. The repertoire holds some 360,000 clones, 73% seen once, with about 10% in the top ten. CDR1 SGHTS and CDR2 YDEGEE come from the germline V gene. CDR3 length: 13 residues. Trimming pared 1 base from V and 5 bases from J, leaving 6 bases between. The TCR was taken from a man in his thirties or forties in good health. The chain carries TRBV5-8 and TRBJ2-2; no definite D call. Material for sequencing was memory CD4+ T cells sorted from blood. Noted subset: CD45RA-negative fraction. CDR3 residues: CASSLFRTGELFF. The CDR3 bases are TGTGCCAGCAGCTTGTTCCGGACCGGGGAGCTGTTTTTT.